These 6 T cell receptor beta chains came from one sample sequenced in a study of OX40 agonist ivuxolimab in advanced cancers. Sequencing used immunoSEQ multiplex PCR; TCRdb keeps in-frame clones, though not all of them. The table has about 77,000 clones, about nine tenths seen once. The source material was CD4+ or CD8+ T cells sorted from blood, sampled in a trial of the OX40 agonist ivuxolimab. The receptors originated from an adult with an advanced solid tumor such as melanoma, head and neck, liver or kidney cancer.

The chain uses TRBV4-2 and TRBJ2-3, with 13 positions matching TRBD2. The CDR3 runs to 17 residues. V shed 2 bases and J 4 bases; nucleotides not matched to a gene: 6. Germline V CDR1 and CDR2: LGHNA, YNFKEQ. The CDR3 loop reads CASSQSGTSGEADTQYF. As DNA, the CDR3 is TGTGCCAGCAGCCAATCTGGGACTAGCGGGGAAGCAGATACGCAGTATTTT.

The gene calls are TRBV5-8 and TRBJ1-1; D may be TRBD1 (6 bases). Germline-derived CDR1 and CDR2 are SGHTS and YDEGEE. V lost 2 bases, J lost 5 bases, and 13 bases lay in between. This CDR3 is built from 14 residues. CDR3 sequence: CASSFRGLGTEAFF. The CDR3 DNA reads as TGTGCCAGCAGCTTCCGGGGGCTCGGTACTGAAGCTTTCTTT. Based on the CDR3 plus reference TRBV5-8 and TRBJ1-1, the full variable domain is EAGVTQSPTHLIKTRGQQATLRCSPISGHTSVYWYQQALGLGLQFLLWYDEGEERNRGNFPPRFSGRQFPNYSSELNVNALELEDSALYLCASSFRGLGTEAFFGQGTRLTVV.

This sequence joins TRBV27 and TRBJ1-6, with 11 bases lining up with TRBD1. Unmatched junction bases numbered 8, after V lost 6 bases and J lost 1 base. The CDR3 is 18 residues long. Germline V gene data show CDR1 as MNHEY and CDR2 as SMNVEV (reference sequence). The CDR3 nucleotides are TGTGCCAGCAGGAGGGGGGACAGGGGGTTTTCCTATAATTCACCCCTCCACTTT. Residues: CASRRGDRGFSYNSPLHF.

The chain couples TRBV18 to TRBJ2-2, with D perhaps assigned TRBD1 or TRBD2 (5 bases each). V lost 5 bases to trimming and J lost 3 bases, with 10 bases between them. Germline V lookup: CDR1 KGHSH, CDR2 LQKENI. This CDR3 is built from 14 residues. CDR3 in DNA: TGTGCCAGCTCAAGGATGGGGGACACCGGGGAGCTGTTTTTT. It is translated as CASSRMGDTGELFF. The variable domain in full, with the rest retrieved from reference TRBV18 and TRBJ2-2, is NAGVMQNPRHLVRRRGQEARLRCSPMKGHSHVYWYRQLPEEGLKFMVYLQKENIIDESGMPKERFSAEFPKEGPSILRIQQVVRGDSAAYFCASSRMGDTGELFFGEGSRLTVL.

The chain employs TRBV29-1 and TRBJ1-2; TRBD1 matches 10 bases. V dropped 7 bases and J dropped 5; count of bases not matched to a gene: 7. The CDR3 covers 13 residues. Germline CDR1 and CDR2: SQVTM and ANQGSEA. The CDR3 DNA is TGCAGCGGGGGACAGGGGTCCTCATATGGCTACACCTTC. This encodes CSGGQGSSYGYTF. Full variable domain (outside the CDR3, taken from reference TRBV29-1 and TRBJ1-2): SAVISQKPSRDICQRGTSLTIQCQVDSQVTMMFWYRQQPGQSLTLIATANQGSEATYESGFVIDKFPISRPNLTFSTLTVSNMSPEDSSIYLCSGGQGSSYGYTFGSGTRLTVV.

This clone was detected a few times. The chain links TRBV7-9 to TRBJ1-1; tentative D call: TRBD1 (5 bases). This CDR3 region has 13 residues. Germline V gene data show CDR1 as SEHNR and CDR2 as FQNEAQ (reference sequence). Trimming took off 5 bases at V and 7 bases at J, with 14 bases between the two ends. CDR3 DNA sequence: TGTGCCAGCAGCCAAGAAGGGGAGAGTGAAGCTTTCTTT. Protein sequence: CASSQEGESEAFF.